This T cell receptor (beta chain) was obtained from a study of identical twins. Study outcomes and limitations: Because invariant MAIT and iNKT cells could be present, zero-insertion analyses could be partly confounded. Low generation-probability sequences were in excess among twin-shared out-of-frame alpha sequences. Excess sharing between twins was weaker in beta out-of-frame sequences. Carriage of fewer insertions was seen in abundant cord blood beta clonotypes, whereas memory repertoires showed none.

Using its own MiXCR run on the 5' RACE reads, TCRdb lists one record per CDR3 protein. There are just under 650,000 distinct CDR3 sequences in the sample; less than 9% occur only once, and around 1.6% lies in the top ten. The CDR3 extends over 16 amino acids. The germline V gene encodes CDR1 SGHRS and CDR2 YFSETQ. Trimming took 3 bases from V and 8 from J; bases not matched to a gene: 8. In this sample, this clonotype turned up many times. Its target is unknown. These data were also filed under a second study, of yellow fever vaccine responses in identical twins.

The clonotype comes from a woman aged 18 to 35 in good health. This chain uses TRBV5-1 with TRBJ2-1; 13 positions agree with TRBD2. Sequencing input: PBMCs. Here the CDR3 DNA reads TGCGCCAGCAGCTACAAACTAGCGGGGGGGATGGATGAGCAGTTCTTC. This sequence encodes CASSYKLAGGMDEQFF.